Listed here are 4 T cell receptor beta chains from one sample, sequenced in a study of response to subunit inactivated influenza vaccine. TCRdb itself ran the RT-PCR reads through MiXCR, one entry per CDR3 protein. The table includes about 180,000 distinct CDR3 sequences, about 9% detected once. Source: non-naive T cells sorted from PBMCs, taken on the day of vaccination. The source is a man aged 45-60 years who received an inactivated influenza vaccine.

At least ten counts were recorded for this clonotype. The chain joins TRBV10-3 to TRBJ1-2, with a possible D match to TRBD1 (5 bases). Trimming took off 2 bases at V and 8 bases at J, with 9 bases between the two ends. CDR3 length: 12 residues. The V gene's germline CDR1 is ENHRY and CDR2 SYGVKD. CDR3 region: CAISESKGGYTF. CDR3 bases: TGTGCCATCAGTGAGAGTAAGGGGGGCTACACCTTC.

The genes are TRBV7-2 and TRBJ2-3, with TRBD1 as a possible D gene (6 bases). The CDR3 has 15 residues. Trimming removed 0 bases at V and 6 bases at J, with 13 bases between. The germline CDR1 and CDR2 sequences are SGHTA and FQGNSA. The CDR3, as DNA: TGTGCCAGCAGCTTAGCGCCAGGGGCACGGGATACGCAGTATTTT. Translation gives CASSLAPGARDTQYF.

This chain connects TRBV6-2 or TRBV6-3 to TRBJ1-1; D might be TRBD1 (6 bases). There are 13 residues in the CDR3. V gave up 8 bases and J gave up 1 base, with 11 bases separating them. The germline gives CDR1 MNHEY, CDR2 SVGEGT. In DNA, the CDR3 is TGTGCCAGCCGCCTACAGGGGAACACTGAAGCTTTCTTT. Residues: CASRLQGNTEAFF.

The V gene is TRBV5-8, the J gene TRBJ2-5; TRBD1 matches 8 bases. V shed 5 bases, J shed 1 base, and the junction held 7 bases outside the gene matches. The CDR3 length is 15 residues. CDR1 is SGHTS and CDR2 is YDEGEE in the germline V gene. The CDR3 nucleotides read TGTGCCAGCAGGGCCGCAGGGGGCCTCCAAGAGACCCAGTACTTC. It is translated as CASRAAGGLQETQYF. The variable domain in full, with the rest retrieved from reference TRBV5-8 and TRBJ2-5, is EAGVTQSPTHLIKTRGQQATLRCSPISGHTSVYWYQQALGLGLQFLLWYDEGEERNRGNFPPRFSGRQFPNYSSELNVNALELEDSALYLCASRAAGGLQETQYFGPGTRLLVL.